The 32 T cell receptor beta chains presented below share a single source sample, sequenced in a study of follicular helper T cells after annual influenza vaccination. Time point reported: 2013-2014 season, 7 days after vaccination. Sequencing was performed with immunoSEQ multiplex PCR; in TCRdb, only in-frame clones are kept and a portion is missing. Found here are 9,500 to 10,000 clones, around 82% of them singletons; the top ten hold approximately 0.6%. The sequences come from CXCR5- memory CD4+ T cells sorted from blood, collected 7 days after influenza vaccination. The receptors were gathered from an adult who received the influenza vaccine.

This clone was counted a single time. The V call is TRBV19, the J call TRBJ2-5; 9 bases are shared with TRBD1. Trimming removed 5 bases from V and 5 bases from J; junction bases left unmatched: 9. The CDR3 consists of 15 residues. Germline loops: CDR1 LNHDA, CDR2 SQIVND (reference sequence). The CDR3 is CASSVGQGRRETQYF. The CDR3 DNA reads as TGTGCCAGTAGTGTAGGACAGGGGCGACGGGAGACCCAGTACTTC.

The chain links TRBV27 to TRBJ2-1, with 7 bases matching TRBD2. The CDR3 spans 15 residues. Germline CDR1 reads MNHEY; CDR2 reads SMNVEV (reference sequence). V lost 1 base and J lost 7; bases outside the gene matches: 7. The CDR3 DNA is TGTGCCAGCAGTTTATTGGCGGGAGTAAGGAATGAGCAGTTCTTC. It codes for CASSLLAGVRNEQFF.

V and J are TRBV28 and TRBJ1-5, with 10 nucleotides matching TRBD1. Looked up from germline, CDR1 is MDHEN and CDR2 is SYDVKM. This CDR3 contains 17 residues. The J segment lost 2 bases and the V segment lost 2 bases, leaving 6 bases of the junction unmatched. The CDR3 DNA reads as TGTGCCAGCAGTTTAGCGACAGGGGGCTTGGGCAATCAGCCCCAGCATTTT. Translated: CASSLATGGLGNQPQHF.

The chain combines TRBV5-1 with TRBJ2-7; 9 bases match TRBD1. Per germline, CDR1 SGHRS and CDR2 YFSETQ. V gave up 4 bases and J gave up 5 bases; unmatched junction bases: 10. This CDR3 region has 15 residues. The CDR3 DNA reads as TGCGCCAGCAGCACCCCCGGACAGGGGTTAAACGAGCAGTACTTC. Its translation: CASSTPGQGLNEQYF.

The gene calls are TRBV28 and TRBJ2-5; 8 bases map to TRBD2. Trimming at V came to 5 bases and at J to 6 bases, leaving 14 bases not matched to a gene. The V gene's germline CDR1 is MDHEN and CDR2 SYDVKM. CDR3 size: 16 residues. CDR3 nucleotide sequence: TGTGCCAGCAGTCGCCAACTAGCGGCCTCAGGACAGACCCAGTACTTC. Its protein is CASSRQLAASGQTQYF.

CDR3 nucleotide sequence: TGTGCCAGTAGTGGTTCGGGACGGACCATCTACGAGCAGTACTTC. This sequence encodes CASSGSGRTIYEQYF. The rearrangement joins TRBV19 to TRBJ2-7; TRBD1 or TRBD2 may be the D gene (5 bases each). Trimming stripped 5 bases from V and 3 bases from J, with 17 bases between. Germline V CDR1 and CDR2: LNHDA, SQIVND (reference sequence). The CDR3 runs to 15 residues.

The chain is built from TRBV28 and TRBJ2-2; 8 positions agree with TRBD1. CDR1 is MDHEN, CDR2 SYDVKM, per germline. The V segment lost 6 bases and the J segment 9 bases; nucleotides outside the gene matches: 15. CDR3 length: 16 residues. The CDR3 is CASSADPRTGRRELFF. The CDR3 nucleotides are TGTGCCAGCAGCGCAGACCCTAGGACAGGGAGAAGGGAGCTGTTTTTT.

The CDR3 coding sequence is TGTGCCAGCAGCCCAACACGACAGGGGGCGAACACTGAAGCTTTCTTT. Encoded protein: CASSPTRQGANTEAFF. The chain links TRBV7-9 to TRBJ1-1; TRBD1 matches at 10 bases. Losses at the gene ends were 5 bases for V and 1 base for J; bases not matched to a gene: 7. The CDR3 is made up of 16 amino acids. Germline V gene data show CDR1 as SEHNR and CDR2 as FQNEAQ (reference sequence).

The J gene is TRBJ2-7, the V gene TRBV30; D gene unclear. V was clipped by 1 base and J by 2 bases, with 12 bases between them. Germline CDR1 and CDR2: GTSNPN and SVGIG (reference sequence). The CDR3 has 14 residues. The CDR3 DNA reads TGTGCCTGGAGTGCCCGACCGGTTCCCTACGAGCAGTACTTC. Its translation is CAWSARPVPYEQYF.

The V gene is TRBV5-4, the J gene TRBJ2-2; TRBD2 matches 10 bases. This CDR3 is built from 16 residues. V trimming: 5 bases; J trimming: 2 bases; junction bases outside the gene matches: 6. The germline gives CDR1 SGHNT, CDR2 YYREEE (reference sequence). The CDR3 sequence: CASSYTSGDNTGELFF. Written as DNA, the CDR3 is TGTGCCAGCAGTTACACTAGCGGGGATAACACCGGGGAGCTGTTTTTT.

This clone appeared a single time. This chain uses TRBV5-1 with TRBJ1-3; TRBD1 agrees at 7 bases. V shed 0 bases and J 5 bases; nucleotides not matched to a gene: 2. Germline assignment: CDR1 SGHRS and CDR2 YFSETQ. This CDR3 has 14 residues. DNA of the CDR3: TGCGCCAGCAGCTTGGGGACAGGCCGAAACACCATATATTTT. As protein: CASSLGTGRNTIYF.

CDR3 protein: CASSEAGKSSYTF. The CDR3 DNA reads as TGTGCCAGCTCCGAGGCGGGCAAGTCGAGCTACACCTTC. The chain uses TRBV9 and TRBJ1-2; D ambiguous. Trimming stripped 7 bases from V and 9 bases from J, with 19 bases between. CDR3 length equals 13 residues. Germline assignment: CDR1 SGDLS and CDR2 YYNGEE. Drawing the rest from reference TRBV9 and TRBJ1-2, the complete variable domain is DSGVTQTPKHLITATGQRVTLRCSPRSGDLSVYWYQQSLDQGLQFLIQYYNGEERAKGNILERFSAQQFPDLHSELNLSSLELGDSALYFCASSEAGKSSYTFGSGTRLTVV.

This clone was detected a few times. This chain uses TRBV5-1 with TRBJ1-3, with TRBD1 matching over 7 bases. Germline lookup yields CDR1 SGHRS and CDR2 YFSETQ. This CDR3 is built from 15 residues. J lost 2 bases, V lost 0 bases, and 2 bases had no gene match. CDR3 sequence: CASSLGQGTGNTIYF. Written as DNA, the CDR3 is TGCGCCAGCAGCTTGGGACAGGGTACTGGAAACACCATATATTTT. The full variable domain, in which reference TRBV5-1 and TRBJ1-3 provide the parts outside the CDR3, is KAGVTQTPRYLIKTRGQQVTLSCSPISGHRSVSWYQQTPGQGLQFLFEYFSETQRNKGNFPGRFSGRQFSNSRSEMNVSTLELGDSALYLCASSLGQGTGNTIYFGEGSWLTVV.

The genes are TRBV5-4 and TRBJ2-7; no reliable D call. The V gene lost 0 bases and the J gene lost 2 bases, with 9 bases spanning the gap. The CDR3 spans 14 residues. Germline values: CDR1 SGHNT, CDR2 YYREEE (reference sequence). The CDR3 DNA reads as TGTGCCAGCAGCTTGGGAGGCCAAACCTACGAGCAGTACTTC. Translating it yields CASSLGGQTYEQYF.

The rearrangement joins TRBV5-1 to TRBJ2-7; 8 nucleotides align to TRBD1. Germline assignment: CDR1 SGHRS and CDR2 YFSETQ. The CDR3 is made up of 15 amino acids. V was clipped by 4 bases and J by 0 bases; unmatched bases: 6. The CDR3 sequence is CASSPDRAPSYEQYF. The CDR3 bases are TGCGCCAGCAGCCCGGACAGGGCCCCCTCCTACGAGCAGTACTTC.

There are a few counts of this clone. The rearrangement joins TRBV6-1 to TRBJ1-5, with 11 nucleotides matching TRBD1. The germline gives CDR1 MNHNS, CDR2 SASEGT. CDR3 size: 13 residues. V lost 6 bases to trimming and J lost 9 bases; unmatched junction nucleotides: 4. Written as DNA, the CDR3 is TGTGCCAGCAGCGGGGACAGGGGGACGCCCCAGCATTTT. It encodes CASSGDRGTPQHF.

The V call is TRBV18, the J call TRBJ2-2; 12 positions agree with TRBD1. The germline V gene encodes CDR1 KGHSH and CDR2 LQKENI. V lost 2 bases to trimming and J lost 4 bases; unmatched junction nucleotides: 5. CDR3 size: 17 residues. CDR3 sequence (DNA): TGTGCCAGCTCACCAAATACGGGACAGGGGGCCACCGGGGAGCTGTTTTTT. Protein: CASSPNTGQGATGELFF.

The rearrangement uses TRBV25-1 and TRBJ1-1, with 7 bases aligning to TRBD1. Germline V gives CDR1 MGHDK, CDR2 SYGVNS. This CDR3 is 12 amino acids long. V was pared by 6 bases and J by 8 bases, with 6 bases of the junction left unmatched. The CDR3 is CASSKETGEAFF. The CDR3 DNA reads as TGTGCCAGCAGCAAAGAGACAGGGGAAGCTTTCTTT.

V and J are TRBV27 and TRBJ2-1; TRBD2 matches 7 bases. In germline, CDR1 is MNHEY, CDR2 SMNVEV (reference sequence). The V segment lost 4 bases and the J segment 5 bases; nucleotides outside the gene matches: 8. The CDR3 spans 15 residues. CDR3 residues: CASSSPSGVHNEQFF. CDR3 nucleotide sequence: TGTGCCAGCAGTTCGCCCAGCGGGGTCCACAATGAGCAGTTCTTC.

V gene TRBV4-2 combines with J gene TRBJ2-1; D tentatively fits TRBD1 or TRBD2 (5 bases each). Germline V gene lookup returns CDR1 LGHNA and CDR2 YNFKEQ. V lost 4 bases, J lost 6 bases, and 19 bases lay in between. The CDR3 length is 16 residues. CDR3 in amino acids: CASSPRPRGASNEQFF. The CDR3 DNA is TGTGCCAGCAGCCCTCGGCCGAGGGGCGCGAGCAATGAGCAGTTCTTC.

This clone was detected only once. The chain carries TRBV29-1 and TRBJ2-3; 9 bases are a match to TRBD2. The CDR3 runs 16 residues. CDR1 is SQVTM and CDR2 is ANQGSEA in the germline V gene. Germline trimming cut 7 bases from V and 1 base from J; bases unmatched to any gene: 12. In nucleotides, the CDR3 is TGCAGCGCCACGGGCGGGAGGGCTGGCGGCACAGATACGCAGTATTTT. Translated: CSATGGRAGGTDTQYF.

The genes are TRBV20-1 and TRBJ2-7; D remains unclear. Germline V gene sequence: CDR1 DFQATT, CDR2 SNEGSKA (reference sequence). V lost 3 bases, J lost 3 bases, and 6 bases lay in between. This CDR3 is built from 11 residues. The CDR3 here is CSASAGYEQYF. The CDR3 DNA follows: TGCAGTGCTAGCGCAGGCTACGAGCAGTACTTC.

DNA for the CDR3: TGTGCCAGCAGCTTATCGTCCCGGGCAGCCTACGAGCAGTACTTC. Translation: CASSLSSRAAYEQYF. The gene calls are TRBV7-8 and TRBJ2-7; no firm D call. There are 15 residues in the CDR3. V was shortened by 2 bases and J by 2 bases, with 13 bases between the two germline ends. Per the germline V gene, CDR1 is SGHVS and CDR2 is FQNEAQ.

The rearrangement links TRBV5-1 to TRBJ1-1; maybe TRBD1 (5 bases). The CDR3 runs to 14 residues. The germline V gene encodes CDR1 SGHRS and CDR2 YFSETQ. The ends were cut back, 0 bases at V and 0 bases at J, with 6 bases in the middle. The chain's CDR3 is CASSLGQMNTEAFF. Written as DNA, the CDR3 is TGCGCCAGCAGCTTGGGACAGATGAACACTGAAGCTTTCTTT.

This clone was counted once. The chain uses TRBV2 and TRBJ2-1, with D possibly TRBD1 on 5 matching bases. CDR3 size: 13 residues. Germline V CDR1 and CDR2: SNHLY, FYNNEI. Trimming took off 6 bases at V and 4 bases at J, with 10 bases between the two ends. CDR3 bases: TGTGCCAGCAGCTTACAGGAATACAATGAGCAGTTCTTC. Amino acid sequence: CASSLQEYNEQFF.

The CDR3 DNA is TGTGCCAGCAGCTTTCAGGGGACGCAAAATCAGCCCCAGCATTTT. Its protein product is CASSFQGTQNQPQHF. The gene calls are TRBV7-2 and TRBJ1-5; possibly TRBD1 for D (6 bases). This CDR3 is 15 amino acids long. V lost 3 bases, J lost 4 bases, and 13 bases lay in between. Germline values: CDR1 SGHTA, CDR2 FQGNSA.

This clone was seen a single time. The rearrangement links TRBV5-1 to TRBJ2-1; D might be TRBD1 (5 bases). With 4 bases removed from V and 3 bases from J, the gap between germline ends came to 14 bases. The CDR3 contains 15 residues. Germline loops: CDR1 SGHRS, CDR2 YFSETQ. CDR3 nucleotides: TGCGCCAGCAGCGTAGACGGACAAAACTACAATGAGCAGTTCTTC. It codes for CASSVDGQNYNEQFF.

This clone was detected only a few times. This chain uses TRBV28 with TRBJ2-2; D call uncertain. V lost 5 bases and J lost 4, with 5 bases in between. This CDR3 spans 12 amino acids. Looked up from germline, CDR1 is MDHEN and CDR2 is SYDVKM. In DNA, the CDR3 is TGTGCCAGCAGTCCAGGCACCGGGGAGCTGTTTTTT. This sequence encodes CASSPGTGELFF.

In DNA form, the CDR3 reads TGTGCCAGCAGCAAAAAGGGGACAGGACCCAATCAGCCCCAGCATTTT. Its translation is CASSKKGTGPNQPQHF. This sequence joins TRBV21-1 and TRBJ1-5; the table gives TRBD1 as D, unverified against the DNA. TRBV21-1 is a known pseudogene. This CDR3 has 16 amino acids.

The chain recombines TRBV7-8 with TRBJ2-4; no reliable D call. The V end was cut by 0 bases, the J end by 7 bases, with 10 bases between. CDR3 length: 14 residues. The germline CDR1 and CDR2 sequences are SGHVS and FQNEAQ. CDR3 in amino acids: CASSLASLGNIQYF. CDR3 DNA sequence: TGTGCCAGCAGCTTAGCGAGTTTGGGGAACATTCAGTACTTC.

This chain joins TRBV30 and TRBJ2-3, with no clear D. The V gene's germline CDR1 is GTSNPN and CDR2 SVGIG (reference sequence). The CDR3 spans 13 residues. V was trimmed by 0 bases and J by 7 bases, leaving 11 bases between them. CDR3 loop: CAWSVPSAHTQYF. CDR3 sequence (DNA): TGTGCCTGGAGTGTGCCGAGTGCCCATACGCAGTATTTT.

The chain couples TRBV15 to TRBJ2-7, with no clear D. Germline V lookup: CDR1 LNHNV, CDR2 YYDKDF (reference sequence). V lost 3 bases and J 3 bases, leaving 12 bases between the germline ends. The length of the CDR3 is 14 residues. For the CDR3, the DNA is TGTGCCACCAGCAGGGGCAACAAAGTCTACGAGCAGTACTTC. Amino acid sequence: CATSRGNKVYEQYF.